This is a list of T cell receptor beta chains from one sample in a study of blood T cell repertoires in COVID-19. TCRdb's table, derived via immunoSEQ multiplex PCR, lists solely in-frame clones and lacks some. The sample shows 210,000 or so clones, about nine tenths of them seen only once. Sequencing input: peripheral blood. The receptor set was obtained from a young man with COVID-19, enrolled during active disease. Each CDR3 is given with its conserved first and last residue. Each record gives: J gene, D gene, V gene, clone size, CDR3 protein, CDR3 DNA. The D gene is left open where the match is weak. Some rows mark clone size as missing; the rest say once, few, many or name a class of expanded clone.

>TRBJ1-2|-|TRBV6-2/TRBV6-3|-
CASSYPIEGVYYGYTF
TGTGCCAGCAGTTACCCGATTGAGGGGGTTTACTATGGCTACACCTTC
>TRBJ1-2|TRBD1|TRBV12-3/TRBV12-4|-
CASSRTGEGYTF
TGTGCCAGCAGTCGGACAGGGGAGGGCTACACCTTC
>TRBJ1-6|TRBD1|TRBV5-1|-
CASSLSGTGTFSPLHF
TGCGCCAGCAGCTTGTCCGGGACAGGGACCTTTTCACCCCTCCACTTT
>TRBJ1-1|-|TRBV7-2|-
CASTSLRAGWAFF
TGTGCCAGCACTAGCCTCCGGGCGGGATGGGCTTTCTTT
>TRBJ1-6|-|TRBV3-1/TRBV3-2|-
CASSQGAQNSPLHF
TGTGCCAGCAGCCAGGGGGCGCAAAATTCACCCCTCCACTTT
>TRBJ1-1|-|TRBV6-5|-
CASSKQGTRTEAFF
TGTGCCAGCAGTAAGCAGGGGACGAGGACTGAAGCTTTCTTT
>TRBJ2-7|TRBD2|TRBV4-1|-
CASSQERGGSRSYEQYF
TGCGCCAGCAGCCAAGAAAGAGGCGGGAGTCGATCCTACGAGCAGTACTTC
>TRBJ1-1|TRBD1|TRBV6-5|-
CASSITGGMNTEAFF
TGTGCCAGCAGTATTACAGGGGGGATGAACACTGAAGCTTTCTTT
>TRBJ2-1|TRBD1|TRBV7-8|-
CASSPPRDRVSNNEQFF
TGTGCCAGCAGCCCGCCTAGGGACAGGGTTAGCAACAATGAGCAGTTCTTC
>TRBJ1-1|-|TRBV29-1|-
CSVEGRMSAEAFF
TGCAGCGTTGAAGGCAGAATGTCCGCTGAAGCTTTCTTT
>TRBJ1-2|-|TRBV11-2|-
CASSSPTAQNYGYTF
TGTGCCAGCAGCTCACCGACAGCTCAAAACTATGGCTACACCTTC
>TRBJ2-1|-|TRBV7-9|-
CASSFSRVGEFF
TGTGCCAGCAGCTTCAGCAGGGTTGGCGAGTTCTTC
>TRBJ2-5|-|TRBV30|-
CAWSVTVQETQYF
TGTGCCTGGAGTGTGACAGTTCAAGAGACCCAGTACTTC
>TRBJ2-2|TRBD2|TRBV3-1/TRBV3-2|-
CASNGGRNTGELFF
TGTGCCAGCAATGGCGGGAGGAACACCGGGGAGCTGTTTTTT
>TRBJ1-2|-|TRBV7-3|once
CASSTGNSGYTF
TGTGCCAGCAGCACAGGGAATTCTGGCTACACCTTC
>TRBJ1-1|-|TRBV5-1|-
CASTPWGGRDTEAFF
TGCGCCAGCACCCCTTGGGGGGGCCGGGACACTGAAGCTTTCTTT
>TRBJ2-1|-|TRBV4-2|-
CASSQDRTVNSYNEQFF
TGTGCCAGCAGCCAAGATCGGACAGTAAACTCCTACAATGAGCAGTTCTTC
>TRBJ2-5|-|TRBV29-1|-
CSVDRAQGETQYF
TGCAGCGTTGACAGGGCGCAGGGAGAGACCCAGTACTTC
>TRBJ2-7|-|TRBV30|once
CAWSVRGEQYF
TGTGCCTGGAGTGTAAGGGGTGAGCAGTACTTC
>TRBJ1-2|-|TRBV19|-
CASRSPGQIYGGYTF
TGTGCCAGTAGATCCCCTGGACAGATCTATGGTGGCTACACCTTC
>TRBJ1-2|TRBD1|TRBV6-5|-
CASSYSRTGYGYTF
TGTGCCAGCAGTTACTCGAGGACAGGCTATGGCTACACCTTC
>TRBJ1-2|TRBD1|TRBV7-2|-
CASSDSGTGGAGYTF
TGTGCCAGCAGCGACTCCGGGACAGGGGGCGCTGGCTACACCTTC
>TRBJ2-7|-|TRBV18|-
CASSSYRFGNEQYF
TGTGCCAGCTCATCCTACAGGTTTGGCAACGAGCAGTACTTC
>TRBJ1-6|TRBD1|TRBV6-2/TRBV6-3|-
CASSYPGTGDSPLHF
TGTGCCAGCAGTTACCCCGGGACAGGGGATTCACCCCTCCACTTT
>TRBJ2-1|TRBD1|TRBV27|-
CASSLVKQGSEQFF
TGTGCCAGCAGTTTAGTAAAACAGGGGAGTGAGCAGTTCTTC
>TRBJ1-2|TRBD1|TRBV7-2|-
CASSSQGARGYTF
TGTGCCAGCAGCTCACAGGGGGCTAGGGGCTACACCTTC
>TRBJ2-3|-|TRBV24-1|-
CATSDSGSTDTQYF
TGTGCCACCAGTGATAGCGGGAGCACAGATACGCAGTATTTT
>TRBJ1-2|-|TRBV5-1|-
CASSGGGDYGYTF
TGCGCCAGCAGCGGCGGCGGAGACTATGGCTACACCTTC
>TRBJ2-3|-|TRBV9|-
CASSARDPDTQYF
TGTGCCAGCAGCGCCCGGGATCCAGATACGCAGTATTTT
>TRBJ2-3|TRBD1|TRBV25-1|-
CASSARGGADTQYF
TGTGCCAGCAGTGCCCGAGGGGGCGCAGATACGCAGTATTTT
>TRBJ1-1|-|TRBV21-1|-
CASSKGHRGDEAFF
TGTGCCAGCAGCAAAGGTCACAGGGGCGATGAAGCTTTCTTT
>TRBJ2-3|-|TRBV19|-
CASSTILEVGTDTQYF
TGTGCCAGTAGTACCATTCTCGAGGTGGGCACAGATACGCAGTATTTT